The 20 T cell receptor beta chains presented below share a single source sample, sequenced in a study of cytomegalovirus exposure and HLA in healthy donors. It was with 60 Vbeta and 13 Jbeta primers that the PCR ran. Sequenced by immunoSEQ multiplex PCR; TCRdb stores in-frame clones only, minus some. This repertoire shows 130,000 to 150,000 clones, 60% to 85% found once; its top ten account for approximately 2.8%. Sample: PBMCs. These receptors were collected from a male donor in good health and CMV-seronegative.

The rearrangement uses TRBV19 and TRBJ2-7; 9 bases agree with TRBD1. Germline V gives CDR1 LNHDA, CDR2 SQIVND (reference sequence). J gave up 4 bases and V 6 bases, and 10 bases lay outside the gene matches. The CDR3 loop spans 15 amino acids. The CDR3 region is CASSPDRGLRYEQYF. The CDR3 region has the DNA TGTGCCAGTAGCCCGGACAGGGGATTAAGGTACGAGCAGTACTTC.

The gene calls are TRBV7-9 and TRBJ1-2, with D tentatively TRBD1 (5 bases). The CDR3 covers 14 residues. Germline V gene lookup returns CDR1 SEHNR and CDR2 FQNEAQ (reference sequence). Trimming took off 5 bases at V and 3 bases at J, with 13 bases between the two ends. For the CDR3, the DNA is TGTGCCAGCAGCCGACTCAGGGTGGACTATGGCTACACCTTC. Its protein product is CASSRLRVDYGYTF.

The genes are TRBV7-3 and TRBJ2-7, with 14 bases fitting TRBD2. The CDR3 sequence is 15 residues long. Germline CDR1 reads SGHTA; CDR2 reads FQGTGA. Trimming at V came to 4 bases and at J to 5 bases, leaving 4 bases not matched to a gene. The CDR3, as DNA: TGTGCCAGCAGCTCCGGACTAGCGGGGGGCGACGAGCAGTACTTC. Its translation: CASSSGLAGGDEQYF.

The chain joins TRBV11-3 to TRBJ1-2, with 7 bases lining up with TRBD1. The CDR3 is 13 amino acids. V gave up 4 bases and J gave up 8 bases; unmatched junction bases: 7. Germline values: CDR1 SGHNT, CDR2 YENEEA. CDR3 coding DNA: TGTGCCAGCAGCTCTAGACAGGGAGGAGGCTACACCTTC. Protein sequence: CASSSRQGGGYTF.

The rearrangement joins TRBV19 to TRBJ1-6; 11 positions agree with TRBD1. Unmatched junction bases numbered 16, after V lost 10 bases and J lost 5 bases. The CDR3 runs 18 residues. The germline CDR1 and CDR2 sequences are LNHDA and SQIVND (reference sequence). The CDR3 sequence: CATKPGQGEWLDNSPLHF. The CDR3, as DNA: TGTGCCACGAAACCGGGACAGGGGGAATGGTTGGATAATTCACCCCTCCACTTT.

The V and J genes are TRBV7-3 and TRBJ2-7; the match to TRBD1 covers 7 bases. V shed 5 bases and J 4 bases; nucleotides not matched to a gene: 8. Per the germline V gene, CDR1 is SGHTA and CDR2 is FQGTGA. The CDR3 runs 14 residues. The CDR3 here is CASSPPTGSYEQYF. CDR3 DNA: TGTGCCAGCAGCCCCCCGACAGGGTCGTACGAGCAGTACTTC.

The V gene is TRBV27, the J gene TRBJ2-7, with D hard to call. The CDR3 covers 13 residues. The V gene lost 3 bases and the J gene lost 7 bases, with 13 bases spanning the gap. The germline CDR1 and CDR2 sequences are MNHEY and SMNVEV (reference sequence). In DNA form, the CDR3 reads TGTGCCAGCAGTTTTGGTAGTGATCGGGAGCAGTACTTC. This sequence encodes CASSFGSDREQYF.

There are a few counts of this clone. This chain joins TRBV9 and TRBJ1-4; 10 bases are a match to TRBD1. The CDR3 is 16 residues long. The trim removed 3 bases at V and 7 bases at J, leaving 9 bases unmatched. From germline, CDR1 is SGDLS and CDR2 YYNGEE. DNA of the CDR3: TGTGCCAGCAGCGCTGGACAGGGGGGTTTTGGTGAAAAACTGTTTTTT. Amino acid sequence: CASSAGQGGFGEKLFF.

The chain joins TRBV2 to TRBJ2-7, with 9 bases fitting TRBD2. Germline trimming cut 10 bases from V and 4 bases from J; bases unmatched to any gene: 29. Germline V lookup: CDR1 SNHLY, CDR2 FYNNEI. This CDR3 contains 20 residues. CDR3 loop: CATRRYLGRGWREGLYEQYF. The DNA of the CDR3 is TGTGCCACCAGGAGGTACCTTGGGAGAGGATGGCGGGAGGGCCTTTACGAGCAGTACTTC.

The rearrangement joins TRBV5-1 to TRBJ2-7; 11 bases are a match to TRBD2. V was pared by 2 bases and J by 4 bases, with 5 bases of the junction left unmatched. CDR3 size: 15 residues. Germline V gives CDR1 SGHRS, CDR2 YFSETQ. CDR3 DNA: TGCGCCAGCAGCTTTACTAGCGGGAGTGTTTACGAGCAGTACTTC. It specifies CASSFTSGSVYEQYF.

The chain joins TRBV9 to TRBJ2-7; D might be TRBD2 (5 bases). Trimming left V 0 bases short and J 3 bases short, with 10 bases between. CDR3 length: 14 residues. CDR1 is SGDLS and CDR2 is YYNGEE in the germline V gene. CDR3 region: CASSVAEAHYEQYF. The CDR3 region has the DNA TGTGCCAGCAGCGTAGCGGAGGCCCACTACGAGCAGTACTTC.

The chain uses TRBV5-6 and TRBJ2-5, with TRBD2 identical over 13 bases. The trim removed 3 bases at V and 2 bases at J, leaving 7 bases unmatched. CDR3 length equals 17 residues. Per germline, CDR1 SGHDT and CDR2 YYEEEE. CDR3 DNA: TGTGCCAGCAGCTCCTGGACTAGCGGGAGAACACAAGAGACCCAGTACTTC. This gives the protein CASSSWTSGRTQETQYF.

To note about this clone: Sequence at one end of the junction differs from germline and may be a read error. This rearrangement joins TRBV7-7 to TRBJ2-7; D might be TRBD1 (7 bases). There are 15 residues in the CDR3. Per germline, CDR1 SSHAT and CDR2 FNYEAQ (reference sequence). CDR3 amino acids: CASSIKPGGYVEQYF. CDR3 sequence (DNA): TGTGCTAGCAGCATAAAACCAGGGGGGTATGTCGAGCAGTACTTC. Combining the CDR3 with reference TRBV7-7 and TRBJ2-7 gives the whole variable domain GAGVSQSPRYKVTKRGQDVTLRCDPISSHATLYWYQQALGQGPEFLTYFNYEAQPDKSGLPSDRFSAERPEGSISTLTIQRTEQRDSAMYRCASSIKPGGYVEQYFGPGTRLTVT.

The chain couples TRBV7-3 to TRBJ1-2; D ambiguous. Germline CDR1 SGHTA, CDR2 FQGTGA. There are 13 residues in the CDR3. The V end lost 2 bases, the J end lost 7 bases, and 11 bases lay between the germline ends. DNA of the CDR3: TGTGCCAGCAGCTTAGGCGCTTGGGCTGGCTACACCTTC. Translating it yields CASSLGAWAGYTF.

This clone was seen a few times. The chain employs TRBV9 and TRBJ2-3; 11 nucleotides line up with TRBD2. After removal of 7 bases from V and 6 bases from J, the junction contained 10 bases not matched to a gene. The germline gives CDR1 SGDLS, CDR2 YYNGEE. The CDR3 spans 15 residues. CDR3: CASGTSGGLGDTQYF. CDR3 nucleotide sequence: TGTGCCAGCGGAACTAGCGGGGGACTCGGGGATACGCAGTATTTT.

This clone came up a few times. The chain joins TRBV7-9 to TRBJ1-2; TRBD1 agrees at 9 bases. The CDR3 extends over 15 amino acids. The germline V gene encodes CDR1 SEHNR and CDR2 FQNEAQ (reference sequence). J was trimmed by 3 bases and V by 0 bases; bases with no gene match: 2. The chain's CDR3 is CASSLADRGDYGYTF. The CDR3, as DNA: TGTGCCAGCAGCTTAGCGGACAGGGGAGACTATGGCTACACCTTC.

This chain links TRBV7-9 with TRBJ2-3; TRBD2 aligns across 9 bases. The CDR3 extends over 15 amino acids. Germline CDR1 reads SEHNR; CDR2 reads FQNEAQ (reference sequence). Losses at the gene ends were 7 bases for V and 4 bases for J; bases not matched to a gene: 9. The CDR3 DNA is TGTGCCAGCACCTTGGTGGCGGGGGGGGCAGATACGCAGTATTTT. Translation gives CASTLVAGGADTQYF.

Worth noting for this clone: Its ends do not fully match the called genes, so a read error is possible. J is TRBJ1-1 and V is TRBV7-7; 11 nucleotides agree with TRBD1. The length of the CDR3 is 17 residues. CDR1 is SSHAT and CDR2 is FNYEAQ in the germline V gene (reference sequence). CDR3 sequence reads: CASSLDPPGQGVTEAFF. The DNA of the CDR3 is TGTGCTAGCAGCTTAGATCCTCCGGGACAGGGGGTCACTGAAGCTTTCTTT. The whole variable domain, filled in from reference TRBV7-7 and TRBJ1-1, reads GAGVSQSPRYKVTKRGQDVTLRCDPISSHATLYWYQQALGQGPEFLTYFNYEAQPDKSGLPSDRFSAERPEGSISTLTIQRTEQRDSAMYRCASSLDPPGQGVTEAFFGQGTRLTVV.

The chain recombines TRBV4-3 with TRBJ2-7; 8 nucleotides align to TRBD2. This CDR3 is 14 amino acids long. Unmatched junction bases numbered 5, after V lost 5 bases and J lost 2 bases. Germline V gives CDR1 LGHNA, CDR2 YSLEER. CDR3 loop: CASSRAGGPYEQYF. The CDR3 DNA sequence: TGCGCCAGCAGCAGGGCGGGGGGTCCCTACGAGCAGTACTTC.

This rearrangement joins TRBV5-4 to TRBJ1-1; D remains unclear. Germline CDR1 reads SGHNT; CDR2 reads YYREEE (reference sequence). There are 15 residues in the CDR3. Trimming pared 4 bases from V and 0 bases from J, leaving 13 bases between. CDR3 loop: CASSPRGGMNTEAFF. CDR3 coding DNA: TGTGCCAGCAGCCCCCGGGGAGGGATGAACACTGAAGCTTTCTTT.